The rows below give T cell receptor beta chains drawn from one sample of a study of T cell responses to AZD1222 COVID-19 vaccine. Here immunoSEQ multiplex PCR was the method, and the copy in TCRdb shows in-frame clones only, minus some. The data contain tens of thousands of clones, 85% to 95% of them singletons. The sequencing here drew on peripheral blood, taken on day 0 of AZD1222 vaccination. The receptor source for this set is an adult in good health. The CDR3 runs from the conserved cysteine through the conserved F or W. The D gene is left open where the match is weak. Size tells how often a clone was seen (once, few, many) or the class of an expanded clone, and some rows leave it out.

NA,TRBV6-1,TRBJ2-3,NA,CASSEGLSWPYF,TGTGCCAGCAGTGAGGGGCTCTCCTGGCCGTATTTT
NA,TRBV30,TRBJ1-1,NA,CAWIGGSGTEAFF,TGTGCCTGGATTGGGGGCTCGGGCACTGAAGCTTTCTTT
NA,TRBV7-5,TRBJ1-1,NA,CARSPKTEAFF,TGTGCCAGAAGCCCCAAGACTGAAGCTTTCTTT
NA,TRBV2,TRBJ1-2,TRBD1,CASSPSSADPTGIPVYGYTF,TGTGCCAGCAGTCCCTCCTCAGCTGATCCGACAGGGATTCCTGTCTATGGCTACACCTTC
NA,TRBV19,TRBJ1-5,NA,CASSVQGGNQPQHF,TGTGCCAGTAGTGTTCAAGGGGGGAATCAGCCCCAGCATTTT
NA,TRBV28,TRBJ2-7,NA,CASSLAGGDEQYF,TGTGCCAGCAGTTTGGCTGGGGGCGACGAGCAGTACTTC
NA,TRBV15,TRBJ2-3,TRBD2,CATSPSGGRTDTQYF,TGTGCCACCAGCCCAAGCGGGGGGCGCACAGATACGCAGTATTTT
NA,TRBV7-9,TRBJ2-5,TRBD1,CASSSGQGVIQETQYF,TGTGCCAGCAGCTCGGGACAGGGAGTGATCCAAGAGACCCAGTACTTC
NA,TRBV14,TRBJ1-4,TRBD1,CASSQVGRGGKLFF,TGTGCCAGCAGCCAAGTGGGCAGGGGGGGAAAACTGTTTTTT
NA,TRBV29-1,TRBJ2-7,TRBD2,CSVVWGGQYEQYF,TGCAGCGTTGTGTGGGGGGGTCAGTACGAGCAGTACTTC
NA,TRBV6-5,TRBJ2-2,NA,CASSSGTTNTGELFF,TGTGCCAGCAGCTCCGGGACAACGAACACCGGGGAGCTGTTTTTT
once,TRBV28,TRBJ1-4,NA,CASSLLGESATNEKLFF,TGTGCCAGCAGTTTATTGGGGGAATCTGCAACTAATGAAAAACTGTTTTTT
few,TRBV5-5,TRBJ2-3,NA,CASSLWAEPSDTQYF,TGTGCCAGCAGCTTGTGGGCAGAGCCTTCAGATACGCAGTATTTT
NA,TRBV21-1,TRBJ1-3,NA,CASSAPGQKLPSSGNTIYF,TGTGCCAGCAGCGCCCCGGGACAGAAATTACCTAGCTCTGGAAACACCATATATTTT
NA,TRBV5-4,TRBJ1-5,TRBD1,CASSTGTEGNQPQHF,TGTGCCAGCAGCACCGGGACAGAGGGAAATCAGCCCCAGCATTTT
NA,TRBV6-2/TRBV6-3,TRBJ1-1,NA,CASSYSISSEAFF,TGTGCCAGCAGTTACTCGATTTCTAGTGAAGCTTTCTTT
NA,TRBV10-1,TRBJ1-6,NA,CASSESIRNSPLHF,TGCGCCAGCAGTGAGTCCATCCGGAATTCACCCCTCCACTTT